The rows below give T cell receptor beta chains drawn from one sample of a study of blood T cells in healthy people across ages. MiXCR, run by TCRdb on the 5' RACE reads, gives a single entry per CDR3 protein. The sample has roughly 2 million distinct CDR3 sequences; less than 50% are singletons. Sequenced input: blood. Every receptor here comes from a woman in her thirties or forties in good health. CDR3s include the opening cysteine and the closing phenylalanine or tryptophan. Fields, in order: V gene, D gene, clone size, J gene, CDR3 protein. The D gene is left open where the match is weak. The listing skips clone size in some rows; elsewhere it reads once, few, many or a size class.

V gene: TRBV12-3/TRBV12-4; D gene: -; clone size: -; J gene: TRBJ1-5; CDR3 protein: CASSSGGNRPQHF
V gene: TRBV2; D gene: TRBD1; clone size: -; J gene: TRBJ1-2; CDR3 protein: CASRAGGNYGYAF
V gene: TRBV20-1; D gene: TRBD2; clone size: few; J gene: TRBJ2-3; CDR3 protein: CSAPRAGGANTDTQYF
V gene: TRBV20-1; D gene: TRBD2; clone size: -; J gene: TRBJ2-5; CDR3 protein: CSARSSSGISRETQYF
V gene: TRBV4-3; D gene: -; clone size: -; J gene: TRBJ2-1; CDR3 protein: CASSQGLSIYNEQFF
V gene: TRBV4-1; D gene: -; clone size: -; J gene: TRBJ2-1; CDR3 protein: CASSQGRPLSCNEQFF
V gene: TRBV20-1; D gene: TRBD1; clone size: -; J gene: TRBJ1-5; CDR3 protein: CSARQGDQPQHF
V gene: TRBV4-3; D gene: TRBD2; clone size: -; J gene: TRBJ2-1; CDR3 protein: CASSQEAGGPYEQFF
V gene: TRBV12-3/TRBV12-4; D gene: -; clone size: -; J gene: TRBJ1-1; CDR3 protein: CASSYTGRATEAFF
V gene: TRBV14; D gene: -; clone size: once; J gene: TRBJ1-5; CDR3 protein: CASSPGRRLGLYNQPQHF
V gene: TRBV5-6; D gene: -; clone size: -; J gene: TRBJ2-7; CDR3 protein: CASSPPKGWGEQYF
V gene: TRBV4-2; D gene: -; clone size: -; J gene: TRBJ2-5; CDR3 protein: CASSQEAADRETQYF
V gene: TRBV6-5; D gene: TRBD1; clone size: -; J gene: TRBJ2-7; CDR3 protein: CASSFYRGRSLYEQYF
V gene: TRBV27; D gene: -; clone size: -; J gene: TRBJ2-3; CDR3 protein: CASSLIQGSTDTQYF
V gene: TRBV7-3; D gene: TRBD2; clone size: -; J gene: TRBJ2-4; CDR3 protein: CASSLAGGVQYF
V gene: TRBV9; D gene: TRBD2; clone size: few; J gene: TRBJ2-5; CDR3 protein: CASSTGLAGGYTQETQYF
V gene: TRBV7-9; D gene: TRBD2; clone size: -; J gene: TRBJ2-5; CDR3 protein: CASGLGPSGGETQYF
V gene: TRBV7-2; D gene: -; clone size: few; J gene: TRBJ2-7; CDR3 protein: CASRYTGEAREQYF
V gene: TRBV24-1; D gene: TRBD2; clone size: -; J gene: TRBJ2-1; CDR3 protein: CATSDPSGRGSYNEQFF
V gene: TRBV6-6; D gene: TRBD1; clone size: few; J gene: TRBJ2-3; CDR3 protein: CASSYSIVTGDEQYF
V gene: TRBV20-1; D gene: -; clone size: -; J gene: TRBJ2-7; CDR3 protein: CSARGEGPTGYEQYF
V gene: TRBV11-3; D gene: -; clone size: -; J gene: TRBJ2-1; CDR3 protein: CASSLGGQINNEQFF
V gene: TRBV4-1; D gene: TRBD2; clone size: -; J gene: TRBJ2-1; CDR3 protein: CASSQGPTSGGLNEQFF
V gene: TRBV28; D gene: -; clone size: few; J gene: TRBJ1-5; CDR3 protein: CASSTQAFNQPQHF
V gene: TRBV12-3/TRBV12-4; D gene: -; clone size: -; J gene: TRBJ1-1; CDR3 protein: CASLPEGGWKAFF